This entry features one T cell receptor beta chain sequence. The data derive from a study of shared T cell receptors in the human thymus. Profiling relied on immunoSEQ multiplex PCR, and the TCRdb table lists in-frame clones only, not all of them. The sample has about 660,000 clones, over 75% seen once. The same sample was also used in a study of human thymus T cells.

The clonotype comes from a boy younger than two with a congenital heart defect. Input material: thymocytes.

This CDR3 is CATSRVGPSGRHEQFF. In DNA form, the CDR3 reads TGTGCCACCAGCAGAGTGGGGCCTAGCGGGAGGCATGAGCAGTTCTTC. The V call is TRBV15, the J call TRBJ2-1, with 11 bases identical to TRBD2. In germline, CDR1 is LNHNV, CDR2 YYDKDF (reference sequence). The CDR3 consists of 16 residues. V dropped 1 base and J dropped 8; count of bases not matched to a gene: 7.